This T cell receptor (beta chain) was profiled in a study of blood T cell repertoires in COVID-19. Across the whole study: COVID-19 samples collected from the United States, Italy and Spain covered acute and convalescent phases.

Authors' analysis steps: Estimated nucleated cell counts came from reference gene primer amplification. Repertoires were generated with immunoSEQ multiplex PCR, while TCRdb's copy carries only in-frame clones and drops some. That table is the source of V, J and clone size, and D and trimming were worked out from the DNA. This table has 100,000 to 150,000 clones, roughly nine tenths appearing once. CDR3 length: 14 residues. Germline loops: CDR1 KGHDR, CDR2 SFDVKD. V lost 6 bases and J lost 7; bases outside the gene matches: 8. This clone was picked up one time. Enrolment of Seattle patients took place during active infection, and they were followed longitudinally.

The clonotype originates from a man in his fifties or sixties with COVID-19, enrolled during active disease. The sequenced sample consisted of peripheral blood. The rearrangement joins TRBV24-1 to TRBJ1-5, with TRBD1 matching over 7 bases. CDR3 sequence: CATSRTGANQPQHF. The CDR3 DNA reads TGTGCCACCAGTAGGACAGGAGCGAACCAGCCCCAGCATTTT.